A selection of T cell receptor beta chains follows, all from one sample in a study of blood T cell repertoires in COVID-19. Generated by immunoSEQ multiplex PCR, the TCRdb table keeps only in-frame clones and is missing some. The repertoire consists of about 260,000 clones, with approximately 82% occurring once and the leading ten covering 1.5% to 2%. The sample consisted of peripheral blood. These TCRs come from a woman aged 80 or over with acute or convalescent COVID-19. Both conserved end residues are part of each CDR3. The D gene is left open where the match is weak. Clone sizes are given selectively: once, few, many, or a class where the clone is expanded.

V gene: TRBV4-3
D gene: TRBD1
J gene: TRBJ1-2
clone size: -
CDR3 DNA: TGCGCCAGCAGCCAACCAGGGGGCAACTATGGCTACACCTTC
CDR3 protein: CASSQPGGNYGYTF

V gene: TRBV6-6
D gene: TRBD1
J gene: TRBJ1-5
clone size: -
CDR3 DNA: TGTGCCAGCAGTTACGAGGGACAGCGGTCACAGCCCCAGCATTTT
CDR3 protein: CASSYEGQRSQPQHF

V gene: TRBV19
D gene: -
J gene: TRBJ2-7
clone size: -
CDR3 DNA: TGTGCCAGTAAAATAGGAGGAGGGGTCGAGAGCTACGAGCAGTACTTC
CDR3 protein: CASKIGGGVESYEQYF

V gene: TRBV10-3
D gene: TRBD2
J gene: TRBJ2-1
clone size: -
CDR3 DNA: TGTGCCATCAGTGAGGGCACTAGCGGGAGGGACGCAAACAATGAGCAGTTCTTC
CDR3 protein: CAISEGTSGRDANNEQFF

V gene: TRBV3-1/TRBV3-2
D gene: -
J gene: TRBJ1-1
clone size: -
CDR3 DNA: TGTGCCAGCAGCCACGGGTTAACGAACACTGAAGCTTTCTTT
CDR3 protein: CASSHGLTNTEAFF

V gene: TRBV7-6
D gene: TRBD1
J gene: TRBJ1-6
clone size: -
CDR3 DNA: TGTGCCAGCAGCTCGAACCGGGACAGTCGTTTGTCACCCCTCCACTTT
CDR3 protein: CASSSNRDSRLSPLHF

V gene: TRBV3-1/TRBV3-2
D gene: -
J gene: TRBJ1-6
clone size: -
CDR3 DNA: TGTGCCAGCAAAGGCCCAGACAGCTCCTATAATTCACCCCTCCACTTT
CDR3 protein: CASKGPDSSYNSPLHF

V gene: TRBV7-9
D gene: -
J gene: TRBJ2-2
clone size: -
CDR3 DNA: TGTGCCAGCAGCTCGGCGGGCACCGGGGAGCTGTTTTTT
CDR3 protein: CASSSAGTGELFF

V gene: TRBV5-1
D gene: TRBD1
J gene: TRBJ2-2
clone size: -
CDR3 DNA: TGCGCCAGCAGCACCGCACCGGGACAGGGAAACACCGGGGAGCTGTTTTTT
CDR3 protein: CASSTAPGQGNTGELFF

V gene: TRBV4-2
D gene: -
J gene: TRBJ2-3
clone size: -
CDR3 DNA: TGTGCCAGCAGCCAAGAGTCTAGAGGCACAGATACGCAGTATTTT
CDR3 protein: CASSQESRGTDTQYF

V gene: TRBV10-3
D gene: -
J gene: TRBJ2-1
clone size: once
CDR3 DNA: TGTGCCATCAGTGAACTTGGTCCCTGGAGCTCCTACAATGAGCAGTTCTTC
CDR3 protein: CAISELGPWSSYNEQFF

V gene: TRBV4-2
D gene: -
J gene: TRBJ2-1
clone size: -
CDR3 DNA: TGTGCCAGCAGCCAAGGGGTCGACAGGCGGTTCTTC
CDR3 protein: CASSQGVDRRFF